Listed below are T cell receptor beta chains from one sample, sequenced in a study of T-cell reconstitution after alpha-beta-depleted transplantation in children. TCRdb processed the PCR reads anew with MiXCR; each CDR3 protein has one entry. In the table there are 600,000 or so distinct CDR3 sequences, roughly 24% of which are singletons. The sample in question was PBMCs, mostly from graft donor cells, obtained 360 days after TCRalphabeta/CD19-depleted stem cell transplant. The receptors here all came from a boy less than two years old who had a stem cell transplant for acute myeloid leukemia, so the T cells may come from the graft donor. The CDR3 runs from the conserved cysteine through the conserved F or W. D genes are given only for firm matches. Clone size is shown for a subset of rows, as once, few, many or a class of expanded clone.

TRBV7-6	NA	TRBD2	TRBJ2-7	TGTGCCAGCAGCTTAGCTCCTAGCGGGGGATACGAGCAGTACTTC	CASSLAPSGGYEQYF
TRBV25-1	few	TRBD1	TRBJ2-5	TGTGCCAGCAGTGAATCGGGACAGGGGTGGGAGACCCAGTACTTC	CASSESGQGWETQYF
TRBV20-1	few	NA	TRBJ2-3	TGCAGTGCGCGTTGGACTAGCACAGATACGCAGTATTTT	CSARWTSTDTQYF
TRBV28	NA	TRBD1	TRBJ2-1	TGTGCCAGCACACGGACAGGGGCCTACAATGAGCAGTTCTTC	CASTRTGAYNEQFF
TRBV5-1	NA	NA	TRBJ1-2	TGCGCCAGCAGCCCAAACCAAGGGGGGTCTGGCTACACCTTC	CASSPNQGGSGYTF
TRBV7-2	NA	NA	TRBJ1-5	TGTGCCAGCAGCTTAGAAATCGCAGGGTTTCAGCCCCAGCATTTT	CASSLEIAGFQPQHF
TRBV7-6	few	TRBD1	TRBJ1-1	TGTGCCAGCAGTAGCGAAGACAGGGGAGCAGCTTTCTTT	CASSSEDRGAAFF
TRBV27	NA	TRBD2	TRBJ2-4	TGTGCCAGCAGTTTGGGGGGGATGGCCAAAAACATTCAGTACTTC	CASSLGGMAKNIQYF
TRBV25-1	few	NA	TRBJ2-7	TGTGCCAGCAGTGACAGAATCTACGAGCAGTACTTC	CASSDRIYEQYF
TRBV20-1	NA	TRBD2	TRBJ2-5	TGCAGTGCTAGACCCGGGACTAGCGCCCTAGAGACCCAGTACTTC	CSARPGTSALETQYF
TRBV4-3	few	NA	TRBJ1-3	TGCGCCAGCAGCCAAGGATCTCCAGGAGCTGGAAACACCATATATTTT	CASSQGSPGAGNTIYF
TRBV29-1	many	NA	TRBJ2-2	TGCAGCGTCGGACAGTTGAACACCGGGGAGCTGTTTTTT	CSVGQLNTGELFF
TRBV20-1	many	NA	TRBJ2-1	TGCAGTGCTTTCCTGTCGGGTTACTCCTACAATGAGCAGTTCTTC	CSAFLSGYSYNEQFF
TRBV6-5	NA	NA	TRBJ1-5	NA	CASSSSPGQGGQHF
TRBV20-1	many	TRBD2	TRBJ2-3	TGCAGTGCTAGTTCTGGGGGGGGCACAGATACGCAGTATTTT	CSASSGGGTDTQYF
TRBV5-6	many	NA	TRBJ2-6	TGTGCCAGCAGCGGAGAAGGGCTCTCTGGGGCCAACGTCCTGACTTTC	CASSGEGLSGANVLTF
TRBV20-1	many	TRBD2	TRBJ2-5	TGCAGTGCTAGAGATCTAGCTAGCGGGAGGAAAGAGACCCAGTACTTC	CSARDLASGRKETQYF
TRBV20-1	NA	NA	TRBJ2-5	TGCAGTGCTAGAAGTACACAGGGTCGAGAGACCCAGTACTTC	CSARSTQGRETQYF